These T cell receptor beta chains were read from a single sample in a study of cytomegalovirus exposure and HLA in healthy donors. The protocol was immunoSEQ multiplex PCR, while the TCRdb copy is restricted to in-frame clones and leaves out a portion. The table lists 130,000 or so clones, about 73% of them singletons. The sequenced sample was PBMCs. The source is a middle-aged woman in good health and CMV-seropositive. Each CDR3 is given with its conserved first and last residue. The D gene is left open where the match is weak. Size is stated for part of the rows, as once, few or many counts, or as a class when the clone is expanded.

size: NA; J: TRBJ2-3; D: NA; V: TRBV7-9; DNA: TGTGCCAGCAGCTATGGGACTAGCACAGATACGCAGTATTTT; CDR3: CASSYGTSTDTQYF
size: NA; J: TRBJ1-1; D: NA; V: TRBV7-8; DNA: TGTGCCAGCAGCTTCACAGAGTTGAACACTGAAGCTTTCTTT; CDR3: CASSFTELNTEAFF
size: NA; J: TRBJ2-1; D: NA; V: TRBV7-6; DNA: TGTGCCAGCAGCCCTCGGGGTAGCGGACTGAACAATGAGCAGTTCTTC; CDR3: CASSPRGSGLNNEQFF
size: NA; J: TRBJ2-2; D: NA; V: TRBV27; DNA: TGTGCCAGCAGTGCCCGGGGCACCGGGGAGCTGTTTTTT; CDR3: CASSARGTGELFF
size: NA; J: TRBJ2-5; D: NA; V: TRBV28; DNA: TGTGCCAGCAGTTTATCGGGCAGGGGGAGGGAGACCCAGTACTTC; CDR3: CASSLSGRGRETQYF
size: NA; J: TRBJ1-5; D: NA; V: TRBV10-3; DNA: TGTGCCATCAGTGAGGGGCAGGGTGATCAGCCCCAGCATTTT; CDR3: CAISEGQGDQPQHF
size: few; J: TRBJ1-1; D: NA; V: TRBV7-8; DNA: TGTGCCAGCAGCAAGAGGGCGGACGGGGGTGTGGCTTTCTTT; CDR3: CASSKRADGGVAFF
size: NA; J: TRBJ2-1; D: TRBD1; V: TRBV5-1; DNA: TGCGCCAGCAGAAGGACAAGACAGGGTTCGGACAATGAGCAGTTCTTC; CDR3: CASRRTRQGSDNEQFF
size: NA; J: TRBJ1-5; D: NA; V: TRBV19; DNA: TGTGCCAGTAGTACACAGGATTATAGCAATCAGCCCCAGCATTTT; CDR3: CASSTQDYSNQPQHF
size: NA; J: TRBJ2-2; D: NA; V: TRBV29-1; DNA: TGCAGCGTTGAAGTTCCCGCAGGGTTGTCCGGGGAGCTGTTTTTT; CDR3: CSVEVPAGLSGELFF
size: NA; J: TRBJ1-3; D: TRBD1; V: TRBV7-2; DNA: TGTGCCAGCACCGAACAGGGGCGCGGAAACACCATATATTTT; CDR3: CASTEQGRGNTIYF
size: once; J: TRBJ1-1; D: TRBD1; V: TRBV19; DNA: TGTGCCAGTAGTACCGGATTTTTGTGGGACAGGGCATCTGAAGCTTTCTTT; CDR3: CASSTGFLWDRASEAFF
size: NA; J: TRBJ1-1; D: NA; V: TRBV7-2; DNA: TGTGCCAGCAGCTTAGTGTCAACAGCGAACACTGAAGCTTTCTTT; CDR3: CASSLVSTANTEAFF
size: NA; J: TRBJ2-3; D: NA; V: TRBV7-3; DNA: TGTGCCAGCAGCTTGTCCCTTAGCACAGATACGCAGTATTTT; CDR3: CASSLSLSTDTQYF
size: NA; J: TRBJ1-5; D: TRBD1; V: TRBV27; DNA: TGTGCCAGCAGTCGACAGGGACAATCGAGCAATCAGCCCCAGCATTTT; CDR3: CASSRQGQSSNQPQHF
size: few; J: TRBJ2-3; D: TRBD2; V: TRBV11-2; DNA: TGTGCCAGCAGCTTAGTCGGCGGGAGTAGCACAGATACGCAGTATTTT; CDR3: CASSLVGGSSTDTQYF
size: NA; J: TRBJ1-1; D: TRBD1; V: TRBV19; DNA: TGTGCCAGTAAGCCGGGACAGGGGGCGAACACTGAAGCTTTCTTT; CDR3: CASKPGQGANTEAFF
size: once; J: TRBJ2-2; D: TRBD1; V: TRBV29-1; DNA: TGCAGCGTTGGGGAAACAGGGGTGGAGCTGTTTTTT; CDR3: CSVGETGVELFF
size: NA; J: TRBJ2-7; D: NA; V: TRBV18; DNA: TGTGCCAGCTCACCCCCGCGGGGAGAGCAGTACTTC; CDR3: CASSPPRGEQYF
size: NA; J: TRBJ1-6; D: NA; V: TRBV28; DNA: TGTGCCACCGTGGACAGCTCCTATAATTCACCCCTCCACTTT; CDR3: CATVDSSYNSPLHF
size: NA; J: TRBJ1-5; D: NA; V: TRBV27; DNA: TGTGCCAGCAGTTTATCAGGGGTGAGCAATCAGCCCCAGCATTTT; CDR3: CASSLSGVSNQPQHF
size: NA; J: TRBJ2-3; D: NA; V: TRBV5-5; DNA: TGTGCCAGCAGCTTGTTGAGGGGCACAGATACGCAGTATTTT; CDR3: CASSLLRGTDTQYF
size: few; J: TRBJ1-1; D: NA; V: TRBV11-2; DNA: TGTGCCAGCAGCCCATCGCGGGGGAACACTGAAGCTTTCTTT; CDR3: CASSPSRGNTEAFF
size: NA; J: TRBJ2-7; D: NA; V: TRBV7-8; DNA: TGTGCCAGCAGCACCGGTCCCTACGAGCAGTACTTC; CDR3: CASSTGPYEQYF
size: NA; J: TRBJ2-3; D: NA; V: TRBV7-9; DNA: TGTGCCAGCAGCTTAGACCTCCACCGTACCGGGGGAGATACGCAGTATTTT; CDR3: CASSLDLHRTGGDTQYF
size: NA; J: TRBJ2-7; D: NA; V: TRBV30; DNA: TGTGCCTGGAGTGTATCGGGGGACGGCGACGAGCAGTACTTC; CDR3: CAWSVSGDGDEQYF
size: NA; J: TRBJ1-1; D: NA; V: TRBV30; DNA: TGTGCCTGGAGCCCGTGGGCAGATTCTTTGGAAACTGAAGCTTTCTTT; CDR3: CAWSPWADSLETEAFF
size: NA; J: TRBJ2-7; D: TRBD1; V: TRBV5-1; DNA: TGCGCCAGCAGCTTTAGGACAGGGTTTATCTACGAGCAGTACTTC; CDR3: CASSFRTGFIYEQYF
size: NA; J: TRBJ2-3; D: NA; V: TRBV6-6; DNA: TGTGCCAGCAGTCAGGCCCAAGATACGCAGTATTTT; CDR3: CASSQAQDTQYF
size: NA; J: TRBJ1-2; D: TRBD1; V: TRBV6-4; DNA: TGTGCCAGCAGTCCCGGGACAGGGGGGGACTATGGCTACACCTTC; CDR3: CASSPGTGGDYGYTF
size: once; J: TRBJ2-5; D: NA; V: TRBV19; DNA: TGTGCCAGTTCGCCCCGGGTTTTAGAGACCCAGTACTTC; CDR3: CASSPRVLETQYF
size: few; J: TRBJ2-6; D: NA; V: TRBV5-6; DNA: TGTGCCAGCAGCAGCGTCCAGTCGGCTGGGGCCAACGTCCTGACTTTC; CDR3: CASSSVQSAGANVLTF
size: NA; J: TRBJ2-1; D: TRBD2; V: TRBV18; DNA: TGTGCCAGCTCACCAAGCGGGAGGGGGGATGAGCAGTTCTTC; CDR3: CASSPSGRGDEQFF
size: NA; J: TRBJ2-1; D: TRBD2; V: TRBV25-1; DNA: TGTGCCAGCAGTGAATCCGGGGGGAGGGAGTTCTTC; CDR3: CASSESGGREFF
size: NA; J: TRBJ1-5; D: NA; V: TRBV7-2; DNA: TGTGCCAGCAGCTTCACACGCAATCAGCCCCAGCATTTT; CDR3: CASSFTRNQPQHF
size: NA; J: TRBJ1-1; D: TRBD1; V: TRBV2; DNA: TGTGCCATCGGGGCAGGACAGGGGGCGCGGAACACTGAAGCTTTCTTT; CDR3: CAIGAGQGARNTEAFF
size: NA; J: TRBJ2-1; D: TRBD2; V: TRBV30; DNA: TGTGCCTGGAGTGTCCCCGGGAGGGCCCCTCCGTACAATGAGCAGTTCTTC; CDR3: CAWSVPGRAPPYNEQFF
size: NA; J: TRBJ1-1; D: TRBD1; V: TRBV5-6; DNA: TGTGCCAGCAGCTGGACAGGGATGAACACTGAAGCTTTCTTT; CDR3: CASSWTGMNTEAFF
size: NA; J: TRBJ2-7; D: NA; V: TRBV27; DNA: TGTGCCAGCAGTTTATCGGGCGCAGGGTCCTACGAGCAGTACTTC; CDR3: CASSLSGAGSYEQYF
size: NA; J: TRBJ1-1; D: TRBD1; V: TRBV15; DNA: TGTGCCACCAGCAGAGCGGGGACAGACGCTTTCTTT; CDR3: CATSRAGTDAFF
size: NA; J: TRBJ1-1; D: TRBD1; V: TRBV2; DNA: TGTGCCAGCAGTCGGGACAGGGGGCAGGGCACTGAAGCTTTCTTT; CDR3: CASSRDRGQGTEAFF
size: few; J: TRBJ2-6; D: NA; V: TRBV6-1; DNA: TGTGCCAGCAGCGCAGGGGAGTCCGGGGCCAACGTCCTGACTTTC; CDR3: CASSAGESGANVLTF
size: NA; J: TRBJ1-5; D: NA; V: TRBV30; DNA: TGTGCCTGGAGCCAATGGGGCAGGGGAAGTCGCAATCAGCCCCAGCATTTT; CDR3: CAWSQWGRGSRNQPQHF
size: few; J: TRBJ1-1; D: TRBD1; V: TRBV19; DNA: TGTGCCAGTAGTAAAGGGACAGGGAGGAGCACTGAAGCTTTCTTT; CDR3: CASSKGTGRSTEAFF
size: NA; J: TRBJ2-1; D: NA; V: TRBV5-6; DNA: TGTGCCAGCAGCTTACTAGGCGAAGGGTCCTACAATGAGCAGTTCTTC; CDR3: CASSLLGEGSYNEQFF
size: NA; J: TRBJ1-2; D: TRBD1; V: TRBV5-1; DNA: TGCGCCAGCAGCCAACTCACAGGGGGTAATGGCTACACCTTC; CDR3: CASSQLTGGNGYTF
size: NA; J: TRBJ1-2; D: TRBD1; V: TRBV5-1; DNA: TGCGCCAGCAGCTTGGAAGGGGACAGGGTGATTGGCTACACCTTC; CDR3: CASSLEGDRVIGYTF
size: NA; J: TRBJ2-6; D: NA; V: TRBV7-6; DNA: TGTGCCAGCAGCTTAGCCTCTAGCATCTCTGGGGCCAACGTCCTGACTTTC; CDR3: CASSLASSISGANVLTF
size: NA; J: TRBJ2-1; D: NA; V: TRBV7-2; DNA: TGTGCCAGCAGCTTATTCGCGCGGGCTTTTCGGACGTACAATGAGCAGTTCTTC; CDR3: CASSLFARAFRTYNEQFF
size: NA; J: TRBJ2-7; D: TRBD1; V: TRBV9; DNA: TGTGCCAGCAGCGTAGAGACAGGGGCGTTTGGCTACGAGCAGTACTTC; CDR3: CASSVETGAFGYEQYF
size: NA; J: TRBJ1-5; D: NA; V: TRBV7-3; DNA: TGTGCCAGCAGCAAACAGGGCGGACAGCCCCAGCATTTT; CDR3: CASSKQGGQPQHF
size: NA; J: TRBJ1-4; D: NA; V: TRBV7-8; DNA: TGTGCCAGCAGCTTAGAACCGGGAGGAGAAACTAATGAAAAACTGTTTTTT; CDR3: CASSLEPGGETNEKLFF